The T cell receptor (beta chain) described here comes from a study of vaccination and CD4 T cells after COVID-19. This clonotype was seen a single time. Its antigen is as yet unknown. Once obtained from cultured CD4+ T cells, the DNA was sequenced using the Oncomine TCR Beta short-read assay. TCRdb analysed the PCR reads with MiXCR anew, one entry per CDR3 protein. The sample holds approximately 13,000 distinct CDR3 sequences, less than 50% seen once. Treatment meaning: roughly 11-day PBMC culture with coronavirus spike peptide pools or control peptides (ViraFEST assay). Regarding the study as a whole: Researchers report that 304 of 307 vaccine-specific clones in convalescent patients proved spike mono-reactive.

The sequenced sample consisted of CD4+ T cells from blood, cultured in vitro. The source of this sequence is a human donor who had recovered from COVID-19.

The DNA for the CDR3 is TGTGCCTGGAGCAACTTTCTCGGGACTAGCGGGAGGGCGGGCGAGCAGTACTTC. Protein sequence: CAWSNFLGTSGRAGEQYF. The chain carries TRBV30 and TRBJ2-7, with TRBD2 identical over 16 bases. The CDR3 consists of 18 residues. Losses at the gene ends were 3 bases for V and 6 bases for J; bases not matched to a gene: 14. Germline assignment: CDR1 GTSNPN and CDR2 SVGIG (reference sequence). Full variable domain (remainder filled in from reference TRBV30 and TRBJ2-7): SQTIHQWPATLVQPVGSPLSLECTVEGTSNPNLYWYRQAAGRGLQLLFYSVGIGQISSEVPQNLSASRPQDRQFILSSKKLLLSDSGFYLCAWSNFLGTSGRAGEQYFGPGTRLTVT.